The 10 T cell receptor beta chains below come from one sample, sequenced in a study of T cells in Graves' hyperthyroidism and ophthalmopathy. RNA transcripts yielded amplified TCR beta CDR3 regions. Primed by the HTBI set, a first-round RT-PCR was run on the TCR CDR3. MiXCR was run by TCRdb on the multiplex PCR reads, yielding one entry per CDR3 protein. Here the sample spans some 300,000 distinct CDR3 sequences, roughly 13% being singletons. Input material: blood. These receptors came from a woman aged 40 to 50 with Graves' hyperthyroidism.

This clonotype came up many times. The chain carries TRBV30 and TRBJ2-1; TRBD2 agrees at 12 bases. In germline, CDR1 is GTSNPN, CDR2 SVGIG (reference sequence). The CDR3 totals 15 residues. Trimming removed 5 bases from V and 2 bases from J; junction bases left unmatched: 4. CDR3 amino acids: CAWGPSGRAYNEQFF. Written as DNA, the CDR3 is TGTGCCTGGGGCCCTAGCGGGAGGGCCTACAATGAGCAGTTCTTC. The full variable domain, with the rest looked up from reference TRBV30 and TRBJ2-1, is SQTIHQWPATLVQPVGSPLSLECTVEGTSNPNLYWYRQAAGRGLQLLFYSVGIGQISSEVPQNLSASRPQDRQFILSSKKLLLSDSGFYLCAWGPSGRAYNEQFFGPGTRLTVL.

The V call is TRBV2, the J call TRBJ2-5; TRBD2 matches at 13 bases. CDR3 size: 17 residues. J was trimmed by 4 bases and V by 5 bases; bases with no gene match: 10. Germline V lookup: CDR1 SNHLY, CDR2 FYNNEI. CDR3 bases: TGTGCCAGCAGTAATCCGGGACTAGCGGGGATCCGAGAGACCCAGTACTTC. It specifies CASSNPGLAGIRETQYF.

The genes are TRBV6-5 and TRBJ2-1, with TRBD2 matching over 10 bases. The CDR3 has 18 residues. Germline CDR1 MNHEY, CDR2 SVGAGI. The V gene end was trimmed by 3 bases and the J gene end by 0 bases; junction bases not matched to a gene: 8. The CDR3 nucleotides read TGTGCCAGCAGTTATATGACTAGCGGGTTAAGCTCCTACAATGAGCAGTTCTTC. Translation: CASSYMTSGLSSYNEQFF.

This clonotype showed up many times. The chain employs TRBV7-9 and TRBJ1-1; TRBD1 agrees at 9 bases. V lost 5 bases and J lost 7; bases outside the gene matches: 11. The CDR3 has 15 amino acids. CDR1 SEHNR and CDR2 FQNEAQ come from the germline V gene (reference sequence). CDR3 in amino acids: CASSASPGQGIEAFF. The CDR3 DNA is TGTGCCAGCAGCGCATCCCCGGGACAGGGAATTGAAGCTTTCTTT.

The V call is TRBV7-8, the J call TRBJ1-2, with D perhaps matching TRBD1 (6 bases). V lost 4 bases and J 5 bases, leaving 20 bases between the germline ends. This CDR3 region has 16 residues. The germline V gene has CDR1 SGHVS and CDR2 FQNEAQ. The CDR3 region has the DNA TGTGCCAGCAGCTCACCCGAAACAGGGATCCGGTATGGCTACACCTTC. Amino acid sequence: CASSSPETGIRYGYTF.

The genes are TRBV6-2 or TRBV6-3 and TRBJ2-2; D is perhaps TRBD1 (5 bases). V gave up 5 bases and J gave up 2 bases, with 9 bases separating them. The V gene's germline CDR1 is MNHEY and CDR2 SVGEGT. The CDR3 has 14 residues. CDR3 sequence reads: CASSVQGNTGELFF. CDR3 sequence (DNA): TGTGCCAGCAGTGTCCAGGGAAACACCGGGGAGCTGTTTTTT.

At least ten counts were recorded for this clonotype. V usage is TRBV2 and J usage is TRBJ2-1; 14 bases fit TRBD2. Per germline, CDR1 SNHLY and CDR2 FYNNEI. CDR3 length: 15 amino acids. The ends lost 6 bases at V and 6 bases at J; junction bases unmatched: 4. The CDR3 DNA reads as TGTGCCAGCAGAACGACTAGCGGGAGGGCCAATGAGCAGTTCTTC. Amino acids: CASRTTSGRANEQFF.

This clonotype has at least ten counts. The chain uses TRBV12-3 or TRBV12-4 and TRBJ1-5, with 9 bases aligning to TRBD1. The length of the CDR3 is 16 residues. V was clipped by 4 bases and J by 6 bases; unmatched bases: 10. The CDR3 here is CASSSSGTGLGQPQHF. DNA of the CDR3: TGTGCCAGCAGTTCCTCCGGGACAGGGTTGGGTCAGCCCCAGCATTTT.

The chain is built from TRBV3-1 and TRBJ2-1; maybe TRBD2 (6 bases). With 0 bases removed from V and 1 base from J, the gap between germline ends came to 22 bases. CDR1 and CDR2 (germline): LGHDT, YNNKEL (reference sequence). The CDR3 consists of 20 residues. CDR3 region: CASSQDKYTGERGSYNEQFF. The CDR3 bases are TGTGCCAGCAGCCAAGATAAATATACGGGGGAGAGAGGATCCTACAATGAGCAGTTCTTC.

Points on this clonotype: Germline and junction disagree at one end, which may indicate a read error. This chain joins TRBV28 and TRBJ1-4; the D is unclear. Germline-derived CDR1 and CDR2 are MDHEN and SYDVKM. The CDR3 contains 12 residues. The CDR3 here is CVSRGTNEKLLF. CDR3 coding DNA: TGTGTCAGCCGGGGAACTAATGAAAAACTGCTTTTT.